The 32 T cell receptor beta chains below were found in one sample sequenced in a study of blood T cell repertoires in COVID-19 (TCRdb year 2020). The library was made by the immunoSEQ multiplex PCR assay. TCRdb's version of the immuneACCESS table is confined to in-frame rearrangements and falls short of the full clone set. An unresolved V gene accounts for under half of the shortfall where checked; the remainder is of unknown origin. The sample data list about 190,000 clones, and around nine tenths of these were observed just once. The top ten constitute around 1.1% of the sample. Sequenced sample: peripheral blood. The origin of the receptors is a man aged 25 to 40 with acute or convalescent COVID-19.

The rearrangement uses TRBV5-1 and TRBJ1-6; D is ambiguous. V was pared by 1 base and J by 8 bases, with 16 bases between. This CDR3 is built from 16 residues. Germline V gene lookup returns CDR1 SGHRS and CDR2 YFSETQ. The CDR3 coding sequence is TGCGCCAGCAGCTTGAGTCAGCCGGGTCCTCATTCACCCCTCCACTTT. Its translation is CASSLSQPGPHSPLHF.

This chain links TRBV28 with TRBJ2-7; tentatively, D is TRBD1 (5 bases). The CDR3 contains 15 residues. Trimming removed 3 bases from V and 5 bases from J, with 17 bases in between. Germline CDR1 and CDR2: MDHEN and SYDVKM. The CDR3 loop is CASSFRGASENEQYF. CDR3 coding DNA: TGTGCCAGCAGTTTTAGGGGCGCGTCTGAAAACGAGCAGTACTTC.

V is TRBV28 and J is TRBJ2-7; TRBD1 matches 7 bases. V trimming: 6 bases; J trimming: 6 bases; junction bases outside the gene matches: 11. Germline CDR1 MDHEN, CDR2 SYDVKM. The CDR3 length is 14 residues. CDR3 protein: CASSPTGLVLEQYF. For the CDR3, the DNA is TGTGCCAGCAGCCCGACAGGGTTGGTCCTCGAGCAGTACTTC.

The CDR3 is CASSFGLAGDWGTQYF. The CDR3 region has the DNA TGCGCCAGCAGCTTCGGACTAGCGGGAGATTGGGGGACCCAGTACTTC. The gene calls are TRBV5-1 and TRBJ2-5, with 13 bases aligning to TRBD2. Germline V CDR1 and CDR2: SGHRS, YFSETQ. V lost 2 bases, J lost 7 bases, and 8 bases stayed unmatched. The CDR3 runs 16 residues. Drawing the rest from reference TRBV5-1 and TRBJ2-5, the complete variable domain is KAGVTQTPRYLIKTRGQQVTLSCSPISGHRSVSWYQQTPGQGLQFLFEYFSETQRNKGNFPGRFSGRQFSNSRSEMNVSTLELGDSALYLCASSFGLAGDWGTQYFGPGTRLLVL.

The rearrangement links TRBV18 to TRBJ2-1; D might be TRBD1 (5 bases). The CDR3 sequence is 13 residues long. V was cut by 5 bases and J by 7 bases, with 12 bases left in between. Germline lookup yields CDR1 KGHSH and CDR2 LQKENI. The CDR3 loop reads CASSISGWNEQFF. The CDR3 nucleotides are TGTGCCAGCTCAATTTCAGGGTGGAATGAGCAGTTCTTC.

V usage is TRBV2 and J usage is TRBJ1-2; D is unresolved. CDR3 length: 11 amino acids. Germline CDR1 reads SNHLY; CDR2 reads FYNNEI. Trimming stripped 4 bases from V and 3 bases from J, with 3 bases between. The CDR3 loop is CASSGHYGYTF. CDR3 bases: TGTGCCAGCAGTGGGCACTATGGCTACACCTTC. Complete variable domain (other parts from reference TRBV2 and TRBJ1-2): EPEVTQTPSHQVTQMGQEVILRCVPISNHLYFYWYRQILGQKVEFLVSFYNNEISEKSEIFDDQFSVERPDGSNFTLKIRSTKLEDSAMYFCASSGHYGYTFGSGTRLTVV.

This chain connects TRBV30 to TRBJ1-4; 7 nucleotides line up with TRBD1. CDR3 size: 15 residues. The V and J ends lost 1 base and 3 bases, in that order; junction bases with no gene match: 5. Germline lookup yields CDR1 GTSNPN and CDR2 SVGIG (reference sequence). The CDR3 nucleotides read TGTGCCTGGAGTGCCTCCGGGACAGCTAATGAAAAACTGTTTTTT. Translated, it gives CAWSASGTANEKLFF.

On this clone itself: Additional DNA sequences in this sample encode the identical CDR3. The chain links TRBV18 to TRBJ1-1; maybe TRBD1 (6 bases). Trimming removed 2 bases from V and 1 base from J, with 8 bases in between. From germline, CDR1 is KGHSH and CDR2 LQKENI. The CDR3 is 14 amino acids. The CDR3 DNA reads TGTGCCAGCTCACCAAGACAGGAGAACACTGAAGCTTTCTTT. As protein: CASSPRQENTEAFF.

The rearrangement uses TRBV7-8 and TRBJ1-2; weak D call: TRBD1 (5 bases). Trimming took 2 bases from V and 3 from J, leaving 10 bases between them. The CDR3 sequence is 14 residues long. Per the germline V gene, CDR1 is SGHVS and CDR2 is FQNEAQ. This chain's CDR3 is CASSLQGRDYGYTF. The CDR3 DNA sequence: TGTGCCAGCAGCTTACAGGGTCGGGACTATGGCTACACCTTC.

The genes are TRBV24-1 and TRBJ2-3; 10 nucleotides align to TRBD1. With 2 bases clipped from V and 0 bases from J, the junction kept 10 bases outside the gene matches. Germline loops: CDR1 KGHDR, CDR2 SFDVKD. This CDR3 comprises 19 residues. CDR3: CATSDYRDRGGSSTDTQYF. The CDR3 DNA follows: TGTGCCACCAGTGATTATAGGGACAGGGGAGGATCAAGCACAGATACGCAGTATTTT.

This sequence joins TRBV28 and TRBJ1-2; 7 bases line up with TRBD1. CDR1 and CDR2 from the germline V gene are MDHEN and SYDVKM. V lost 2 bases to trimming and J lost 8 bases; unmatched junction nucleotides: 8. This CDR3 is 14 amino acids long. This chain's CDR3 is CASSLIDRVRGYTF. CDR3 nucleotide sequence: TGTGCCAGCAGTTTAATTGACAGGGTTCGGGGCTACACCTTC.

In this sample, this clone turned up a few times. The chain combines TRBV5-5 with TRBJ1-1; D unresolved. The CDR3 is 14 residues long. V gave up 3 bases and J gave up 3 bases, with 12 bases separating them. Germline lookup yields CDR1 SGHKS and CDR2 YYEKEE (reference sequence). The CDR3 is CASSSLPRYTEAFF. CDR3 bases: TGTGCCAGCAGCTCCCTGCCCCGGTACACTGAAGCTTTCTTT.

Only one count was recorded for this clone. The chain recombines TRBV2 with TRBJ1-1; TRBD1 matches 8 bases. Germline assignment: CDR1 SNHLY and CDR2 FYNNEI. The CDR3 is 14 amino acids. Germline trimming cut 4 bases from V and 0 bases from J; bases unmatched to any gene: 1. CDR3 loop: CASSGTGLNTEAFF. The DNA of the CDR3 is TGTGCCAGCAGTGGGACAGGGCTGAACACTGAAGCTTTCTTT.

The CDR3 is CASTVTGFIADTQYF. The CDR3 DNA reads as TGTGCCAGTACCGTAACAGGGTTCATAGCAGATACGCAGTATTTT. The chain combines TRBV19 with TRBJ2-3; D perhaps matches TRBD1 (6 bases). The CDR3 contains 15 residues. From germline, CDR1 is LNHDA and CDR2 SQIVND (reference sequence). Trimming shortened V by 7 bases and J by 4 bases, and 18 bases separated the two germline ends.

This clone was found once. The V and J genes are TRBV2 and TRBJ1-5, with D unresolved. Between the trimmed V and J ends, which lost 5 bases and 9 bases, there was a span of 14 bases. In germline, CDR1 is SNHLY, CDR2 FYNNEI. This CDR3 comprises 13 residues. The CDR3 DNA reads TGTGCCAGCAGTCTTAACAGCCCAAGGCCCCAGCATTTT. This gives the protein CASSLNSPRPQHF.

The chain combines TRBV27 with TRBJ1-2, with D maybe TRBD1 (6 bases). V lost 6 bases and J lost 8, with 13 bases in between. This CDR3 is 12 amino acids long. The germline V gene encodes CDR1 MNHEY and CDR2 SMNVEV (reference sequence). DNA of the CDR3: TGTGCCAGCAGCCAGACAGGACGGGGCTACACCTTC. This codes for CASSQTGRGYTF.

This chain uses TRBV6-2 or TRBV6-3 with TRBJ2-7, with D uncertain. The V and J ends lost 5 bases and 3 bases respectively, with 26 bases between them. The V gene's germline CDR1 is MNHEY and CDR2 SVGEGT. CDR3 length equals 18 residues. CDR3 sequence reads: CASSPPAVKGRIYYEQYF. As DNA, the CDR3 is TGTGCCAGCAGTCCACCCGCGGTAAAAGGTCGTATATACTACGAGCAGTACTTC.

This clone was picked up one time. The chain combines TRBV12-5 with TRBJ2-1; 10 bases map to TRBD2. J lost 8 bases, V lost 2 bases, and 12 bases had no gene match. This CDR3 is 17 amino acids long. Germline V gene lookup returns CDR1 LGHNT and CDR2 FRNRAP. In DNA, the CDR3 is TGTGCTAGTGGTTTGAATTTAGGGGCTAGCGGGAGCTATGAGCAGTTCTTC. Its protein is CASGLNLGASGSYEQFF. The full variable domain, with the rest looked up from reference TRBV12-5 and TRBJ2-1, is DARVTQTPRHKVTEMGQEVTMRCQPILGHNTVFWYRQTMMQGLELLAYFRNRAPLDDSGMPKDRFSAEMPDATLATLKIQPSEPRDSAVYFCASGLNLGASGSYEQFFGPGTRLTVL.

The CDR3 protein is CASSPGGVQYF. The CDR3 DNA sequence: TGTGCCAGCAGCCCCGGAGGTGTGCAGTACTTC. The rearrangement joins TRBV3-1 (or the pseudogene TRBV3-2) to TRBJ2-7; a weak D match, TRBD2 (5 bases). V lost 4 bases and J lost 9, with 10 bases in between. The germline V gene has CDR1 LGHDT and CDR2 YNNKEL (reference sequence). This CDR3 contains 11 residues.

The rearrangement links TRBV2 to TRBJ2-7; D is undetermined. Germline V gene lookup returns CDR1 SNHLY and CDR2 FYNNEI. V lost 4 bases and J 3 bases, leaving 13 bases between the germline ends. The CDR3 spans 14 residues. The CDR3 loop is CASSATRFYYEQYF. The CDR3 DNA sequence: TGTGCCAGCAGTGCGACCAGGTTCTACTACGAGCAGTACTTC.

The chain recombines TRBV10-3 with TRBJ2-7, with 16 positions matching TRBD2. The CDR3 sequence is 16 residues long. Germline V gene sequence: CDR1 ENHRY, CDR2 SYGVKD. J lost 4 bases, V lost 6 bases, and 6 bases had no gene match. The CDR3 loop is CAISEPGLAGGYEQYF. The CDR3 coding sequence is TGTGCCATCAGCGAGCCGGGACTAGCGGGAGGGTACGAGCAGTACTTC.

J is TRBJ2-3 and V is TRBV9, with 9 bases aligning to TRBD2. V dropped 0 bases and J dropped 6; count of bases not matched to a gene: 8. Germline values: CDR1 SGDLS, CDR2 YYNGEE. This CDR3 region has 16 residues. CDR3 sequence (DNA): TGTGCCAGCAGCGTAGCAGCGGGGGGCAGCCAGGATACGCAGTATTTT. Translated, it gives CASSVAAGGSQDTQYF.

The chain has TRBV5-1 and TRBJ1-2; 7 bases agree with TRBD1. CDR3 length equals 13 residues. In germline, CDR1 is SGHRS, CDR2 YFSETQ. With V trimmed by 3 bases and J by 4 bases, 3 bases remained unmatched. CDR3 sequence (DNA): TGCGCCAGCAGCTCACAGGGGAGCTATGGCTACACCTTC. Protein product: CASSSQGSYGYTF. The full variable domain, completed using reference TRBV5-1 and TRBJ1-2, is KAGVTQTPRYLIKTRGQQVTLSCSPISGHRSVSWYQQTPGQGLQFLFEYFSETQRNKGNFPGRFSGRQFSNSRSEMNVSTLELGDSALYLCASSSQGSYGYTFGSGTRLTVV.

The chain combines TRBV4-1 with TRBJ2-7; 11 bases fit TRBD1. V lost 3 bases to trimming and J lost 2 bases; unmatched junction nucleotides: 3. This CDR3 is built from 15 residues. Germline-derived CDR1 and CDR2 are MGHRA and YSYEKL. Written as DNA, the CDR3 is TGCGCCAGCAGCCATCCGGGACAGGGGGCCTACGAGCAGTACTTC. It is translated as CASSHPGQGAYEQYF.

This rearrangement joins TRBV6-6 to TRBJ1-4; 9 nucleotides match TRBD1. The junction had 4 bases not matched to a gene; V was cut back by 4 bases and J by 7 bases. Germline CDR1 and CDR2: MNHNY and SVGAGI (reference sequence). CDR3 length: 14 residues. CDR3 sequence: CASSLDRGGEKLFF. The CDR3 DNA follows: TGTGCCAGCAGTTTAGACAGGGGGGGTGAAAAACTGTTTTTT.

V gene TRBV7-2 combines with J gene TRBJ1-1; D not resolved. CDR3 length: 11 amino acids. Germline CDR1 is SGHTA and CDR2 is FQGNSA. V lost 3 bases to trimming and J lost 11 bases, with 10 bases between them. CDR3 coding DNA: TGTGCCAGCAGCTTGAGAGTTTCGGCTTTCTTT. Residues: CASSLRVSAFF. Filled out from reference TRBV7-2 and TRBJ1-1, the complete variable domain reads GAGVSQSPSNKVTEKGKDVELRCDPISGHTALYWYRQSLGQGLEFLIYFQGNSAPDKSGLPSDRFSAERTGGSVSTLTIQRTQQEDSAVYLCASSLRVSAFFGQGTRLTVV.

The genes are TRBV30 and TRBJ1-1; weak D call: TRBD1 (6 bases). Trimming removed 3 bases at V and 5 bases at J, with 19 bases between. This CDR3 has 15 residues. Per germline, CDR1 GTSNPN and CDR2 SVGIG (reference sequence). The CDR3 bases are TGTGCCTGGAGACCTTTGACAGGCGATCGGACTGAAGCTTTCTTT. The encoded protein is CAWRPLTGDRTEAFF.

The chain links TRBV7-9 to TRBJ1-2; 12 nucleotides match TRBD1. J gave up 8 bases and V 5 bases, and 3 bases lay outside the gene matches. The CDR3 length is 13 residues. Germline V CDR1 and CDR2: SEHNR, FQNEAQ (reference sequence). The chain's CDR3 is CASSRDRGRGYTF. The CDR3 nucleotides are TGTGCCAGCAGCCGGGACAGGGGGCGCGGCTACACCTTC.

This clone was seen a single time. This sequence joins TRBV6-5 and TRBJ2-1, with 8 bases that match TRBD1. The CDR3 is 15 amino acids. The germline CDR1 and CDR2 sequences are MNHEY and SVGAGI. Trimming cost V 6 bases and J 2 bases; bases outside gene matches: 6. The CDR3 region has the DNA TGTGCCAGCAGCTCAGACAGGGGTGCCTACAATGAGCAGTTCTTC. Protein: CASSSDRGAYNEQFF.

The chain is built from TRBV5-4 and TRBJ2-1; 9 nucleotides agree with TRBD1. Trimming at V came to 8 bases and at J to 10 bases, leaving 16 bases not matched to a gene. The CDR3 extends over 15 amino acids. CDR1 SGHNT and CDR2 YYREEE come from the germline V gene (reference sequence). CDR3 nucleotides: TGTGCCAGTAGACCGGGACAGGGTGTTTGGGGAGAGCAGTTCTTC. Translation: CASRPGQGVWGEQFF.

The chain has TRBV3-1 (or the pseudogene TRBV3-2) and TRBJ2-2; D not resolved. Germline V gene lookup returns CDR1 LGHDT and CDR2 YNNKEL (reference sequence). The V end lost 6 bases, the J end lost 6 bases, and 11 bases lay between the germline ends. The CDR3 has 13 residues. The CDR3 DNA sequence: TGTGCCAGCAGTCGAGGAGCCTCCGGGGAGCTGTTTTTT. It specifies CASSRGASGELFF.

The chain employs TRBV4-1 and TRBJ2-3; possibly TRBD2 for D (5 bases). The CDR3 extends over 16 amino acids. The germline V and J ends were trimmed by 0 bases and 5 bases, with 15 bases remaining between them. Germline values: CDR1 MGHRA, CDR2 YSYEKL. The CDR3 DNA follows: TGCGCCAGCAGCCAAGATCGCGGGCTCACCCGAGATACGCAGTATTTT. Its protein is CASSQDRGLTRDTQYF.